This paragraph covers one T cell receptor (beta chain) sequence. What it binds is not known. Method: immunoSEQ multiplex PCR; TCRdb's copy keeps in-frame clones and lacks some. The sample yields about 50,000 clones, about four fifths seen once. This sample was included in a study of memory CD4+ T cells and cytomegalovirus serostatus. The sort gate was single viable CD3+CD4+CD8-CD45RO+ cells for memory CD4+ T cells. After thawing, CD4+ T cells were positively selected. General observations from the study: Median bootstrapped AUC for CMV status was around 0.95 originally, about 0.9 US-trained. CD4+ memory repertoires contained 67 of 164 reported CMV TCRbeta sequences.

The V gene end was trimmed by 6 bases and the J gene end by 10 bases; junction bases not matched to a gene: 11. The CDR3 sequence is 13 residues long. Germline V CDR1 and CDR2: MDHEN, SYDVKM. The sequence came from an adult in good health and CMV-seronegative. The chain uses TRBV28 and TRBJ1-2; 7 bases are shared with TRBD1. Source material: memory CD4+ T cells from blood. CDR3 in DNA: TGTGCCAGCAGGGACAGGTCGGGGCTAGTCTACACCTTC. Protein product: CASRDRSGLVYTF.